The rows below give T cell receptor beta chains drawn from one sample of a study of beta chain features in type 1 diabetes. This table comes from immunoSEQ multiplex PCR, and its TCRdb copy is limited to in-frame clones, with some not included. The repertoire holds around 710,000 clones, with 12% as singletons. Sequencing used naive CD4+ T cells from blood. The receptors shown here come from a young man with type 1 diabetes. The CDR3 runs from the conserved cysteine through the conserved F or W. The D gene is left open where the match is weak. Clone size is given for some rows only: seen once, a few or many times, or a class if the clone is expanded.

V gene	D gene	J gene	clone size	CDR3 protein	CDR3 DNA
TRBV5-5	-	TRBJ2-3	few	CASSASGDTQYF	TGTGCCAGCAGCGCCTCCGGAGATACGCAGTATTTT
TRBV7-3	TRBD2	TRBJ2-2	-	CASSANPGGPYTGELFF	TGTGCCAGCAGCGCGAACCCGGGGGGGCCTTACACCGGGGAGCTGTTTTTT
TRBV5-1	TRBD1	TRBJ2-1	-	CASSLVQGNNEQFF	TGCGCCAGCAGCTTGGTACAGGGGAACAATGAGCAGTTCTTC
TRBV7-9	-	TRBJ1-5	few	CASSPASGDNQPQHF	TGTGCCAGCAGCCCGGCGAGCGGGGACAATCAGCCCCAGCATTTT
TRBV4-1	-	TRBJ1-2	-	CASSQDVVTAYGYTF	TGCGCCAGCAGCCAAGATGTCGTCACAGCCTATGGCTACACCTTC
TRBV4-3	-	TRBJ2-7	few	CASSQDSGTPSSYEQYF	TGCGCCAGCAGCCAAGACTCGGGGACCCCTTCCTCCTACGAGCAGTACTTC
TRBV6-5	-	TRBJ2-2	-	CASSYSSGANTGELFF	TGTGCCAGCAGTTACTCTTCAGGGGCGAACACCGGGGAGCTGTTTTTT
TRBV11-2	-	TRBJ1-4	-	CASSPVEAPTNEKLFF	TGTGCCAGCAGCCCCGTGGAGGCTCCAACTAATGAAAAACTGTTTTTT
TRBV9	-	TRBJ1-1	few	CASSVVVNTEAFF	TGTGCCAGCAGCGTAGTCGTGAACACTGAAGCTTTCTTT
TRBV11-2	-	TRBJ2-7	few	CASNRQGGYEQYF	TGTGCCAGCAACCGACAGGGAGGATACGAGCAGTACTTC
TRBV30	-	TRBJ1-5	few	CAWSPPKGNQPQHF	TGTGCCTGGAGTCCTCCGAAGGGCAATCAGCCCCAGCATTTT
TRBV7-8	-	TRBJ2-2	few	CASSLHGAGNTGELFF	TGTGCCAGCAGCTTACACGGGGCGGGCAACACCGGGGAGCTGTTTTTT
TRBV7-3	-	TRBJ2-5	-	CASSLSAQQGTQYF	TGTGCCAGCAGCCTAAGCGCCCAACAGGGCACCCAGTACTTC
TRBV20-1	-	TRBJ2-5	-	CSARDRETQYF	TGCAGTGCTAGAGATCGAGAGACCCAGTACTTC
TRBV28	-	TRBJ1-5	few	CASSFLREGQPQHF	TGTGCCAGCAGTTTCCTCAGGGAGGGTCAGCCCCAGCATTTT
TRBV7-2	-	TRBJ2-2	-	CASSFVGPNTGELFF	TGTGCCAGCAGCTTCGTCGGACCGAACACCGGGGAGCTGTTTTTT
TRBV30	-	TRBJ1-3	-	CAWSVRGAGGNTIYF	TGTGCCTGGAGTGTACGAGGGGCGGGTGGAAACACCATATATTTT
TRBV5-6	TRBD1	TRBJ2-7	-	CASSLGTGGSDEQYF	TGTGCCAGCAGCTTGGGGACAGGGGGGTCCGACGAGCAGTACTTC
TRBV7-2	TRBD1	TRBJ1-5	few	CASSAQGAGQPQHF	TGTGCCAGCAGCGCCCAGGGGGCTGGGCAGCCCCAGCATTTT
TRBV11-2	TRBD1	TRBJ1-2	-	CASRATGGDGYTF	TGTGCCAGCAGGGCAACAGGGGGCGACGGCTACACCTTC
TRBV7-2	TRBD1	TRBJ2-1	-	CASSSGTGGNEQFF	TGTGCCAGCAGCTCCGGGACAGGGGGCAATGAGCAGTTCTTC
TRBV6-6	TRBD2	TRBJ2-7	few	CASTPNSGRYEQYF	TGTGCCTCCACCCCAAATAGCGGGCGCTACGAGCAGTACTTC
TRBV27	-	TRBJ1-1	-	CASSFEGGQMNTEAFF	TGTGCCAGCAGTTTTGAGGGCGGGCAGATGAACACTGAAGCTTTCTTT
TRBV9	TRBD1	TRBJ2-6	-	CASSARTGVISGANVLTF	TGTGCCAGCAGCGCCAGGACAGGTGTTATCTCTGGGGCCAACGTCCTGACTTTC
TRBV29-1	TRBD1	TRBJ1-4	few	CSARQGNEKLFF	TGCAGCGCCCGACAGGGTAATGAAAAACTGTTTTTT
TRBV7-9	TRBD1	TRBJ1-6	-	CASSFITGVVSPLHF	TGTGCCAGCAGCTTTATCACAGGGGTCGTATCACCCCTCCACTTT
TRBV6-1	TRBD2	TRBJ2-7	-	CASKEGTSGAIAYF	TGTGCCAGCAAAGAGGGGACTAGCGGGGCTATTGCGTACTTC